The 14 T cell receptor beta chains listed next were all sequenced from one sample in a study of blood T cell repertoires in COVID-19. Sequenced by immunoSEQ multiplex PCR; TCRdb stores in-frame clones only, minus some. Of 150,000 to 180,000 clones listed, 70% to 85% are singletons. The specimen was peripheral blood. These receptor sequences come from a woman in her sixties or seventies with acute or convalescent COVID-19.

The chain couples TRBV7-6 to TRBJ2-1; D call uncertain. The CDR3 totals 16 residues. CDR1 and CDR2 (germline): SGHVS, FNYEAQ. Trimming removed 1 base at V and 3 bases at J, with 13 bases between. CDR3 nucleotide sequence: TGTGCCAGCAGCTTAGGCAGTGGGCTGCACTACAATGAGCAGTTCTTC. It codes for CASSLGSGLHYNEQFF.

V is TRBV4-1 and J is TRBJ2-3; tentative D call: TRBD2 (5 bases). V gave up 4 bases and J gave up 3 bases, with 14 bases separating them. The CDR3 length is 15 residues. Looked up from germline, CDR1 is MGHRA and CDR2 is YSYEKL. The CDR3 here is CASSPARGRTDTQYF. As DNA, the CDR3 is TGCGCCAGCAGCCCAGCCCGGGGTCGGACAGATACGCAGTATTTT.

The chain links TRBV9 to TRBJ1-6; 8 positions match TRBD1. V shed 0 bases, J shed 11 bases, and the junction held 7 bases outside the gene matches. Germline CDR1 SGDLS, CDR2 YYNGEE. This CDR3 contains 15 residues. DNA for the CDR3: TGTGCCAGCAGCGTAGCGGGCCAGGGGGCTGCACCCCTCCACTTT. Residues: CASSVAGQGAAPLHF.

The chain combines TRBV9 with TRBJ1-2; no firm D call. The CDR3 has 12 amino acids. Trimming pared 7 bases from V and 1 base from J, leaving 8 bases between. In germline, CDR1 is SGDLS, CDR2 YYNGEE. The DNA for the CDR3 is TGTGCCAGCGGAGCGAGTAACTATGGCTACACCTTC. As protein: CASGASNYGYTF. Looking up the rest from reference TRBV9 and TRBJ1-2 gives the full variable domain: DSGVTQTPKHLITATGQRVTLRCSPRSGDLSVYWYQQSLDQGLQFLIQYYNGEERAKGNILERFSAQQFPDLHSELNLSSLELGDSALYFCASGASNYGYTFGSGTRLTVV.

This chain connects TRBV18 to TRBJ1-2; D is ambiguous. V was cut by 6 bases and J by 8 bases, with 16 bases left in between. CDR1 KGHSH and CDR2 LQKENI come from the germline V gene. The CDR3 consists of 13 residues. The CDR3 here is CASSHGPPKGYTF. For the CDR3, the DNA is TGTGCCAGCTCGCATGGGCCACCGAAGGGCTACACCTTC.

This clone occurred many times. The J gene is TRBJ1-5, the V gene TRBV30, with D possibly matching TRBD1 (5 bases). The germline gives CDR1 GTSNPN, CDR2 SVGIG (reference sequence). The CDR3 totals 14 residues. The V gene lost 3 bases and the J gene lost 5 bases, with 14 bases spanning the gap. CDR3 amino acids: CAWRASGSDQPQHF. CDR3 nucleotides: TGTGCCTGGAGAGCCTCAGGGTCAGATCAGCCCCAGCATTTT.

This rearrangement joins TRBV9 to TRBJ2-2; a weak D match, TRBD2 (7 bases). CDR3 size: 14 residues. From germline, CDR1 is SGDLS and CDR2 YYNGEE. The V gene lost 5 bases and the J gene lost 7 bases, with 15 bases spanning the gap. The CDR3 nucleotides are TGTGCCAGCAGGCATCCGGGGGGCATCGGGGAGCTGTTTTTT. This encodes CASRHPGGIGELFF.

About this clone itself: Other nucleotide sequences in the sample specify the same CDR3. The chain links TRBV24-1 to TRBJ1-5, with D perhaps TRBD1 (5 bases). Germline assignment: CDR1 KGHDR and CDR2 SFDVKD. V lost 6 bases to trimming and J lost 4 bases, with 9 bases between them. The CDR3 has 13 amino acids. The chain's CDR3 is CATSRAGNQPQHF. DNA for the CDR3: TGTGCCACCAGTAGGGCAGGGAATCAGCCCCAGCATTTT.

The chain recombines TRBV9 with TRBJ2-7, with a weak D call TRBD2 (6 bases). Germline V gene lookup returns CDR1 SGDLS and CDR2 YYNGEE. V was trimmed by 0 bases and J by 3 bases, leaving 13 bases between them. This CDR3 spans 15 amino acids. The CDR3 loop is CASSVGTRDFYEQYF. CDR3 sequence (DNA): TGTGCCAGCAGCGTAGGAACACGGGACTTCTACGAGCAGTACTTC. Drawing the rest from reference TRBV9 and TRBJ2-7, the complete variable domain is DSGVTQTPKHLITATGQRVTLRCSPRSGDLSVYWYQQSLDQGLQFLIQYYNGEERAKGNILERFSAQQFPDLHSELNLSSLELGDSALYFCASSVGTRDFYEQYFGPGTRLTVT.

The V gene is TRBV18, the J gene TRBJ1-6; 7 nucleotides agree with TRBD1. The CDR3 runs 16 residues. Germline lookup yields CDR1 KGHSH and CDR2 LQKENI. Losses at the gene ends were 6 bases for V and 7 bases for J; bases not matched to a gene: 12. DNA for the CDR3: TGTGCCAGCTCGTCGAGGGGGCAGCTAGGGAATTCACCCCTCCACTTT. Its translation is CASSSRGQLGNSPLHF.

This clone has just a few counts. The chain employs TRBV30 and TRBJ1-5; the D gene is possibly TRBD1 (6 bases). Germline V CDR1 and CDR2: GTSNPN, SVGIG (reference sequence). CDR3 length: 14 residues. CDR3: CASSGDASYQPQHF. The CDR3, as DNA: TGTGCTTCTTCAGGGGACGCTTCCTATCAGCCCCAGCATTTT.

This rearrangement joins TRBV6-5 to TRBJ1-5, with D possibly being TRBD1 (6 bases). CDR1 and CDR2 (germline): MNHEY, SVGAGI. The germline V and J ends were trimmed by 0 bases and 6 bases, with 15 bases remaining between them. The CDR3 is made up of 16 amino acids. CDR3 in amino acids: CASSYSGQGIVQPQHF. CDR3 nucleotides: TGTGCCAGCAGTTACTCAGGCCAGGGGATCGTTCAGCCCCAGCATTTT.

This clone was seen just once. The V and J genes are TRBV7-3 and TRBJ2-1; TRBD2 matches 11 bases. The CDR3 loop spans 15 amino acids. The junction had 3 bases not matched to a gene; V was cut back by 5 bases and J by 3 bases. Per germline, CDR1 SGHTA and CDR2 FQGTGA. In DNA, the CDR3 is TGTGCCAGCAGCCCCGGGACTAGCGGCTACAATGAGCAGTTCTTC. Encoded protein: CASSPGTSGYNEQFF. Together with reference TRBV7-3 and TRBJ2-1, the CDR3 gives the full variable domain: GAGVSQTPSNKVTEKGKYVELRCDPISGHTALYWYRQSLGQGPEFLIYFQGTGAADDSGLPNDRFFAVRPEGSVSTLKIQRTERGDSAVYLCASSPGTSGYNEQFFGPGTRLTVL.

This clone appeared a few times. The chain has TRBV3-1 (or the pseudogene TRBV3-2) and TRBJ2-1; D ambiguous. V lost 7 bases and J 5 bases, leaving 9 bases between the germline ends. This CDR3 has 12 amino acids. The germline CDR1 and CDR2 sequences are LGHDT and YNNKEL (reference sequence). The CDR3 DNA is TGTGCCAGCACAACCGGAGACAATGAGCAGTTCTTC. Translation gives CASTTGDNEQFF.